The 21 T cell receptor beta chains below all came from one sample that was sequenced in a study of human T cells and chemical hapten exposure. Noted time point: pre-sensitization, week 0. Treatment reported: therapeutic diphenylcyclopropenone sensitization with weekly scalp DPC. TCRdb independently ran MiXCR on the RACE reads; one entry per CDR3 protein. This repertoire shows over 300,000 distinct CDR3 sequences, approximately 5.1% found once; its top ten account for just over 2.5%. The sample in question was whole blood, obtained in connection with sensitization to the hapten diphenylcyclopropenone (DPC). These receptors all come from a woman between 50 and 59 years old with alopecia areata. Some clones in this sample may be carry-over from other donors' samples.

The rearrangement joins TRBV2 to TRBJ1-4; 7 bases fit TRBD1. Germline V gene data show CDR1 as SNHLY and CDR2 as FYNNEI. Trimming removed 10 bases from V and 8 bases from J; junction bases left unmatched: 7. The CDR3 runs 12 residues. CDR3 in DNA: TGTGCCACAATATACAGGGGAGAAAAACTGTTTTTT. Protein: CATIYRGEKLFF.

This clonotype was counted a few times. V gene TRBV7-2 combines with J gene TRBJ2-1; TRBD1 or TRBD2 may be the D gene (6 bases each). The CDR3 is 16 amino acids. V lost 6 bases to trimming and J lost 4 bases, with 19 bases between them. The germline gives CDR1 SGHTA, CDR2 FQGNSA. CDR3 coding DNA: TGTGCCAGCAGTTACGAGGGGGGCCTCCCTTACAATGAGCAGTTCTTC. This encodes CASSYEGGLPYNEQFF.

The V gene is TRBV3-1, the J gene TRBJ2-7; D possibly matches TRBD1 or TRBD2 (5 bases each). The CDR3 is 16 residues long. In germline, CDR1 is LGHDT, CDR2 YNNKEL (reference sequence). V was pared by 3 bases and J by 4 bases, with 19 bases between. The CDR3 sequence is CASSHPWGSLVYEQYF. The CDR3 DNA follows: TGTGCCAGCAGCCATCCTTGGGGGTCATTAGTTTACGAGCAGTACTTC.

This clonotype occurred many times. The chain recombines TRBV12-3 or TRBV12-4 with TRBJ1-1, with D tentatively TRBD1 (6 bases). The CDR3 is 14 residues long. V was shortened by 3 bases and J by 5 bases, with 13 bases between the two germline ends. The CDR3, as DNA: TGTGCCAGCAGTTTTGAGGGGGGGATTACTGAAGCTTTCTTT. The encoded protein is CASSFEGGITEAFF.

This clonotype was picked up many times. The V and J genes are TRBV2 and TRBJ2-1; possible D gene TRBD2, 6 bases. This CDR3 is 15 amino acids long. The germline gives CDR1 SNHLY, CDR2 FYNNEI. V was shortened by 6 bases and J by 1 base, with 13 bases between the two germline ends. CDR3 region: CASRPRLVSYNEQFF. The CDR3 region has the DNA TGTGCCAGCAGACCTCGACTAGTTTCCTACAATGAGCAGTTCTTC.

The sample holds many counts of this clonotype. The chain couples TRBV27 to TRBJ2-3; D unresolved. The germline V and J ends were trimmed by 3 bases and 0 bases, with 10 bases remaining between them. Germline V gives CDR1 MNHEY, CDR2 SMNVEV (reference sequence). The CDR3 contains 15 residues. CDR3 sequence (DNA): TGTGCCAGCAGTTTTGGCGGCCTAAGCACAGATACGCAGTATTTT. It yields the protein CASSFGGLSTDTQYF.

This clonotype was detected many times. The chain carries TRBV5-1 and TRBJ2-1; tentatively, D is TRBD2 (5 bases). The CDR3 has 16 residues. Trimming removed 4 bases at V and 0 bases at J, with 14 bases between. In germline, CDR1 is SGHRS, CDR2 YFSETQ. In DNA, the CDR3 is TGCGCCAGCAGCCCGGGTGCGGGTCTCTCCTACAATGAGCAGTTCTTC. This sequence encodes CASSPGAGLSYNEQFF. Together with reference TRBV5-1 and TRBJ2-1, the CDR3 gives the full variable domain: KAGVTQTPRYLIKTRGQQVTLSCSPISGHRSVSWYQQTPGQGLQFLFEYFSETQRNKGNFPGRFSGRQFSNSRSEMNVSTLELGDSALYLCASSPGAGLSYNEQFFGPGTRLTVL.

This clonotype was observed a few times. The V call is TRBV14, the J call TRBJ2-5; D is unresolved. V was clipped by 3 bases and J by 4 bases, with 9 bases between them. The CDR3 has 13 residues. Germline CDR1 reads SGHDN; CDR2 reads FVKESK. The CDR3 coding sequence is TGTGCCAGCAGCCATGGTTGGGGAGAGACCCAGTACTTC. This sequence encodes CASSHGWGETQYF.

This clonotype has a count of ten or more. This sequence joins TRBV14 and TRBJ2-3, with 7 bases lining up with TRBD2. CDR1 is SGHDN and CDR2 is FVKESK in the germline V gene. With V trimmed by 1 base and J by 8 bases, 6 bases remained unmatched. The CDR3 is 14 residues long. The CDR3 protein is CASSQGQPGGTQYF. Written as DNA, the CDR3 is TGTGCCAGCAGCCAAGGGCAACCGGGAGGTACGCAGTATTTT.

This clonotype was seen many times. The genes are TRBV29-1 and TRBJ2-3, with 10 bases identical to TRBD1. Looked up from germline, CDR1 is SQVTM and CDR2 is ANQGSEA. This CDR3 has 16 residues. J gave up 0 bases and V 4 bases, and 7 bases lay outside the gene matches. CDR3 sequence reads: CSVAGDRGTSTDTQYF. Written as DNA, the CDR3 is TGCAGCGTTGCCGGGGACAGGGGAACTAGCACAGATACGCAGTATTTT.

The chain uses TRBV6-6 and TRBJ2-5, with D perhaps given as TRBD1 or TRBD2 (7 bases each). This CDR3 has 17 amino acids. The germline V gene encodes CDR1 MNHNY and CDR2 SVGAGI (reference sequence). Trimming removed 2 bases at V and 7 bases at J, with 23 bases between. CDR3: CASSYLKQGGGRGTQYF. The CDR3 DNA is TGTGCCAGCAGTTACCTAAAACAGGGAGGGGGCCGAGGGACCCAGTACTTC.

This clonotype was counted many times. DNA of the CDR3: TGTGCCAGCAGACCGGGACAGGGGGAAATGAACACTGAAGCTTTCTTT. Protein sequence: CASRPGQGEMNTEAFF. V is TRBV28 and J is TRBJ1-1; 11 bases are a match to TRBD1. After removal of 6 bases from V and 0 bases from J, the junction contained 6 bases not matched to a gene. CDR3 length equals 16 residues. The V gene's germline CDR1 is MDHEN and CDR2 SYDVKM.

This clonotype was observed many times. The V call is TRBV5-6, the J call TRBJ1-1, with D hard to call. This CDR3 contains 12 residues. Germline V gene lookup returns CDR1 SGHDT and CDR2 YYEEEE. The V end was cut by 4 bases, the J end by 3 bases, with 7 bases between. The CDR3 is CASSGLYTEAFF. The CDR3 bases are TGTGCCAGCAGCGGTTTGTACACTGAAGCTTTCTTT.

There are many counts of this clonotype. The DNA of the CDR3 is TGTGCCAGCAGTTTAGCAGGGGGGCAGCCCCAGCATTTT. Its protein product is CASSLAGGQPQHF. The rearrangement links TRBV27 to TRBJ1-5; TRBD1 agrees at 7 bases. After removal of 2 bases from V and 7 bases from J, the junction contained 2 bases not matched to a gene. Germline V lookup: CDR1 MNHEY, CDR2 SMNVEV (reference sequence). The CDR3 spans 13 residues.

This clonotype was seen repeatedly, ten times or more. V gene TRBV6-8 combines with J gene TRBJ2-5, with 8 bases aligning to TRBD2. The trim removed 4 bases at V and 2 bases at J, leaving 6 bases unmatched. The CDR3 runs 15 residues. Germline V gene lookup returns CDR1 MNHGY and CDR2 SAAAGT. The CDR3 here is CASSSPGGRQETQYF. CDR3 nucleotide sequence: TGTGCCAGCAGTTCTCCGGGGGGGCGGCAAGAGACCCAGTACTTC.

The chain carries TRBV20-1 and TRBJ1-6; TRBD1 is a possible D gene (5 bases). Germline V gene data show CDR1 as DFQATT and CDR2 as SNEGSKA (reference sequence). The CDR3 length is 15 residues. V was shortened by 6 bases and J by 8 bases, with 20 bases between the two germline ends. The CDR3 sequence: CSALDRAGKDSPLHF. In DNA, the CDR3 is TGCAGTGCCCTAGATAGGGCAGGGAAGGATTCACCCCTCCACTTT.

This clonotype was picked up many times. V and J are TRBV15 and TRBJ2-2; D is ambiguous. Germline V gene data show CDR1 as LNHNV and CDR2 as YYDKDF (reference sequence). This CDR3 spans 11 amino acids. V was shortened by 8 bases and J by 3 bases, with 4 bases between the two germline ends. The CDR3 DNA sequence: TGTGCCACCGAGGACACCGGGGAGCTGTTTTTT. Protein: CATEDTGELFF.

This clonotype was observed a few times. This chain's CDR3 is CASSLTTGLTYNEQFF. CDR3 nucleotide sequence: TGTGCCAGCAGCTTAACGACAGGGTTGACCTACAATGAGCAGTTCTTC. V usage is TRBV7-6 and J usage is TRBJ2-1; 7 nucleotides align to TRBD1. Germline CDR1 is SGHVS and CDR2 is FNYEAQ. The CDR3 is made up of 16 amino acids. V shed 2 bases, J shed 2 bases, and the junction held 6 bases outside the gene matches.

This clonotype has a count of ten or more. V is TRBV24-1 and J is TRBJ2-1, with D possibly being TRBD1 (5 bases). Germline V gene sequence: CDR1 KGHDR, CDR2 SFDVKD. The CDR3 extends over 20 amino acids. Deletions cut 7 bases from V and 0 bases from J, with 27 bases between. The CDR3 sequence: CATSPWRIGGAPSSYNEQFF. CDR3 DNA: TGTGCCACCAGCCCCTGGCGGATAGGTGGGGCTCCGAGCTCCTACAATGAGCAGTTCTTC.

This clonotype was observed many times. The V and J genes are TRBV6-5 and TRBJ2-1; D uncertain. The CDR3 is 11 amino acids. V lost 5 bases, J lost 5 bases, and 4 bases lay in between. CDR1 MNHEY and CDR2 SVGAGI come from the germline V gene. Written as DNA, the CDR3 is TGTGCCAGCAGTCGGGACAATGAGCAGTTCTTC. This translates into CASSRDNEQFF.

This clonotype was seen repeatedly, ten times or more. The rearrangement links TRBV12-3 or TRBV12-4 to TRBJ2-3; D may be TRBD2 (8 bases). The V end lost 8 bases, the J end lost 1 base, and 16 bases lay between the germline ends. This CDR3 region has 15 residues. CDR3 sequence reads: CASSIAGQRTDTQYF. The CDR3 region has the DNA TGTGCCAGCTCTATAGCGGGACAGCGCACAGATACGCAGTATTTT.